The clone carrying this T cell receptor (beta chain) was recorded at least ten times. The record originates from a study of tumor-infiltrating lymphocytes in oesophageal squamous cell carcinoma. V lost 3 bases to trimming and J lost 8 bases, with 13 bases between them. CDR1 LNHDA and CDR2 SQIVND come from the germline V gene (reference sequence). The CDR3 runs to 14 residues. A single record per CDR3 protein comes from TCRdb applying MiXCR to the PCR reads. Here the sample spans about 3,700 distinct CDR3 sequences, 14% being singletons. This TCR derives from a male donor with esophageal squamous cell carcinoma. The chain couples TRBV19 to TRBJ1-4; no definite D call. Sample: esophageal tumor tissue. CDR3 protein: CASSILGDSEKLFF. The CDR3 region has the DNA TGTGCCAGTAGTATTCTCGGAGACTCGGAAAAACTGTTTTTT.